Listed below are T cell receptor beta chains from one sample, sequenced in a study of cytomegalovirus exposure and HLA in healthy donors. Generated by immunoSEQ multiplex PCR, the TCRdb table keeps only in-frame clones and is missing some. The sample lists about 160,000 clones, roughly 80% occurring once. Sequencing was carried out using PBMCs. These receptors all come from a man younger than 45 in good health and CMV-seronegative. CDR3s include the opening cysteine and the closing phenylalanine or tryptophan. Each record gives: V gene, clone size, D gene, J gene, CDR3 DNA, CDR3 protein. A D gene is named only where the DNA matches it firmly. Expanded clones are given a class, and other clones once, few, many or no size at all.

TRBV11-2	-	TRBD1	TRBJ2-2	TGTGCCAGCAGCTCAGGACAGGGTATTTTTTGGGCCGGGGAGCTGTTTTTT	CASSSGQGIFWAGELFF
TRBV30	-	-	TRBJ1-5	TGTACCTGGGCCGACAGGAACAATCAGCCCCAGCATTTT	CTWADRNNQPQHF
TRBV5-1	-	-	TRBJ2-3	TGCGCCAGCAGCTTGGCTCGTCTAGCACCAGATACGCAGTATTTT	CASSLARLAPDTQYF
TRBV6-4	-	TRBD2	TRBJ2-1	TGTGCCAGCAGTGGCGGGAGCTCCTACAATGAGCAGTTCTTC	CASSGGSSYNEQFF
TRBV2	-	-	TRBJ1-2	TGTGCCAGCAGTGGGCCCGGACAGCTTAGCTATGGCTACACCTTC	CASSGPGQLSYGYTF
TRBV9	-	-	TRBJ2-1	TGTGCCAGCAGCGTCCACCGGGACTTCTCCTACAATGAGCAGTTCTTC	CASSVHRDFSYNEQFF
TRBV6-5	-	TRBD1	TRBJ2-5	TGTGCCAGCAGAACCGACAGGGTACAAGAGACCCAGTACTTC	CASRTDRVQETQYF
TRBV11-2	-	TRBD2	TRBJ2-1	TGTGCCAGCAGCTTAGATGGACTAGCGGGAGGTCGGTCCTACAATGAGCAGTTCTTC	CASSLDGLAGGRSYNEQFF
TRBV19	-	TRBD1	TRBJ1-6	TGTGCCAGTAGTAGAGACAATACCGGGACAGAGTATAATTCACCCCTCCACTTT	CASSRDNTGTEYNSPLHF
TRBV5-1	-	TRBD2	TRBJ2-3	TGCGCCAGCAGCTTGAGGACTAGCGGGGGATCAGCAGATACGCAGTATTTT	CASSLRTSGGSADTQYF
TRBV4-3	-	-	TRBJ1-2	TGCGCCAGCAGCCCCCGTGGGGAGGGTACAAACTATGGCTACACCTTC	CASSPRGEGTNYGYTF
TRBV6-1	-	-	TRBJ2-1	TGTGCCAGCAGTGGTTCCCCTTTCGCGGAGTTGTACAATGAGCAGTTCTTC	CASSGSPFAELYNEQFF
TRBV28	-	-	TRBJ1-5	TGTGCCAGCAGCGCGGACAGAGCCCCACATCAGCCCCAGCATTTT	CASSADRAPHQPQHF
TRBV2	-	-	TRBJ1-1	TGTGCCAGCAGCAACGGAGTCGGCACTGAAGCTTTCTTT	CASSNGVGTEAFF
TRBV5-5	few	TRBD1	TRBJ1-5	TGTGCCAGCAGCGAGGACAGGGGCAGAATGAGCAATCAGCCCCAGCATTTT	CASSEDRGRMSNQPQHF
TRBV6-5	once	TRBD1	TRBJ2-7	TGTGCCAGCAGTTACACCGGGACAGGGTTGTACGAGCAGTACTTC	CASSYTGTGLYEQYF
TRBV20-1	-	-	TRBJ2-7	TGCAGTGCTTACAGGGTTACCGAGCAGTACTTC	CSAYRVTEQYF
TRBV6-1	-	-	TRBJ1-4	TGTGCCAGCAGTGTCTTTACAGCAACTAATGAAAAACTGTTTTTT	CASSVFTATNEKLFF
TRBV9	-	-	TRBJ1-5	TGTGCCAGCAGCGTAGGGGAGGATCAGCCCCAGCATTTT	CASSVGEDQPQHF
TRBV5-1	-	-	TRBJ1-1	TGCGCCAGCAGCTTGGTTTATCGTGGCAGGGAGAACACTGAAGCTTTCTTT	CASSLVYRGRENTEAFF
TRBV7-7	-	TRBD2	TRBJ2-1	TGTGCTAGCAGCCCGGGGGGAAACAATGAGCAGTTCTTC	CASSPGGNNEQFF
TRBV2	-	-	TRBJ1-1	TGTGCCAGCATCACCTTCGCCGGACAAGTAACTGAAGCTTTCTTT	CASITFAGQVTEAFF
TRBV14	-	TRBD2	TRBJ2-3	TGTGCCAGCAGCCAAGATCAGCGGGGGACGGATACGCAGTATTTT	CASSQDQRGTDTQYF
TRBV30	-	-	TRBJ2-7	TGTGCCTGGAGTGTGCGGGGCTACGAGCAGTACTTC	CAWSVRGYEQYF
TRBV16	-	TRBD2	TRBJ2-1	TGTGCCAGCAGCCAATCGCGGGGGGGTTCCTACAATGAGCAGTTCTTC	CASSQSRGGSYNEQFF
TRBV11-3	-	-	TRBJ2-3	TGTGCCAGCAGCTTAGACCCGAGCACAGATACGCAGTATTTT	CASSLDPSTDTQYF
TRBV2	-	-	TRBJ2-5	TGTGCCAGCAGTGAAGAACACGGGGGGCGGAAGACCCAGTACTTC	CASSEEHGGRKTQYF
TRBV7-9	-	-	TRBJ2-7	TGTTCCAGCAGCCAAGGACGGGGTCTACAGTACTTC	CSSSQGRGLQYF
TRBV7-8	-	-	TRBJ2-2	TGTGCCAGCAGCCCCACGTTGGGGGGTTCGGGCACCGGGGAGCTGTTTTTT	CASSPTLGGSGTGELFF
TRBV5-1	-	TRBD1	TRBJ2-7	TGCGCCAGCAGCCAGCCGGGACAGGCAACCTACGAGCAGTACTTC	CASSQPGQATYEQYF
TRBV4-1	-	-	TRBJ1-2	TGCGCCAGCAGCCAAGGGCAATTGGACAGTAACTATGGCTACACCTTC	CASSQGQLDSNYGYTF
TRBV5-8	-	-	TRBJ2-5	TGTGCCAGCAGCTTGGGGTCGCAGGGGATGGAGGAGACCCAGTACTTC	CASSLGSQGMEETQYF
TRBV11-2	-	TRBD2	TRBJ2-3	TGTGCCAGCAGCTTAGAAGGCGGGGGGGCAGATACGCAGTATTTT	CASSLEGGGADTQYF
TRBV23-1	-	-	TRBJ1-6	TGCGCCAGCAGTCAAGTAGGGACTAGGATTAATTCACCCCTCCACTTT	CASSQVGTRINSPLHF
TRBV5-1	-	-	TRBJ1-1	TGCGCCAGCAGTACGGGGAACACTGAAGCTTTCTTT	CASSTGNTEAFF
TRBV19	-	-	TRBJ1-5	TGTGCCACCTCAGACAGGAACAATCAGCCCCAGCATTTT	CATSDRNNQPQHF
TRBV2	once	-	TRBJ1-2	TGTGCCAGCAGTGAGAGAGAGGGAAACTATGGCTACACCTTC	CASSEREGNYGYTF
TRBV30	-	TRBD2	TRBJ2-7	TGTGCCTGGAGTAACCCTGCGGGAGGGCCGAGGGAGCAGTACTTC	CAWSNPAGGPREQYF
TRBV11-2	-	-	TRBJ2-7	TGTGCCAGCAGCTTAGGAGGAGTCTACGAGCAGTACTTC	CASSLGGVYEQYF
TRBV19	-	TRBD1	TRBJ2-3	TGTGCCAGTAGTGTACGACAGGGTACGATTACAGATACGCAGTATTTT	CASSVRQGTITDTQYF
TRBV27	few	-	TRBJ1-6	TGTGCCAGCAGTTTTTTGGGGGCGCCTTCACCCCTCCACTTT	CASSFLGAPSPLHF
TRBV7-8	-	-	TRBJ1-1	TGTGCCAGCAGCCCCAAACGAGGGAACACTGAAGCTTTCTTT	CASSPKRGNTEAFF
TRBV19	-	TRBD1	TRBJ1-2	TGTGCCAGTAGTATCCTACGACAGGGAAACTATGGCTACACCTTC	CASSILRQGNYGYTF
TRBV19	-	TRBD1	TRBJ1-5	TGTGCCAGTAGTCCAGGACAGGGGGGACATCAGCCCCAGCATTTT	CASSPGQGGHQPQHF
TRBV6-1	-	-	TRBJ1-2	TGTGCCAGCAGTGGCGGGATAGCTAACTATGGCTACACCTTC	CASSGGIANYGYTF
TRBV10-2	-	TRBD2	TRBJ2-3	TGCGCCAGCAGAATAGGACTAGCGGACCCCCCTGCCGCAGATACGCAGTATTTT	CASRIGLADPPAADTQYF
TRBV6-5	few	-	TRBJ1-4	TGTGCCAGCAGTTACCGGGGGTTTGATGAAAAACTGTTTTTT	CASSYRGFDEKLFF
TRBV7-6	-	-	TRBJ2-3	TGTGCCAGCAGCTTACAGGGAACAGATACGCAGTATTTT	CASSLQGTDTQYF
TRBV9	-	TRBD2	TRBJ2-1	TGTGCCAGCAGCGTAGGGGGACTACCGAGGTATGAGCAGTTCTTC	CASSVGGLPRYEQFF
TRBV7-2	-	TRBD2	TRBJ2-1	TGTGCCAGCAGCTTACTCTGGACTAGCGACAACAATGAGCAGTTCTTC	CASSLLWTSDNNEQFF
TRBV7-2	-	TRBD1	TRBJ1-1	TGTGCCAGCAGCTGGGACAGCTGGAACACTGAAGCTTTCTTT	CASSWDSWNTEAFF
TRBV18	once	-	TRBJ1-4	TGTGCCAGCTCAGCAACTGCAGGGGCTAATGAAAAACTGTTTTTT	CASSATAGANEKLFF
TRBV27	-	-	TRBJ2-3	TGTGCCAGCAGTTCCTGGGGACTTAGCACAGATACGCAGTATTTT	CASSSWGLSTDTQYF